These 7 T cell receptor beta chains came from one sample sequenced in a study of glioma-infiltrating T cells after dendritic cell vaccination. Measured with immunoSEQ multiplex PCR; TCRdb has only the in-frame clones, and not every one. This table holds tens of thousands of clones, about 80% found once. The starting material was blood, obtained before dendritic cell vaccination. Receptors were obtained from a human donor with glioblastoma.

The chain joins TRBV14 to TRBJ1-2; D remains ambiguous. The germline V gene has CDR1 SGHDN and CDR2 FVKESK. The CDR3 contains 11 residues. Trimming took off 6 bases at V and 10 bases at J, with 12 bases between the two ends. The CDR3 sequence is CASRLGEVYTF. CDR3 coding DNA: TGTGCCAGCAGACTAGGAGAAGTCTACACCTTC.

The V call is TRBV5-1, the J call TRBJ1-5; 10 bases map to TRBD1. This CDR3 has 16 residues. Per germline, CDR1 SGHRS and CDR2 YFSETQ. J was trimmed by 2 bases and V by 4 bases; bases with no gene match: 6. In DNA, the CDR3 is TGCGCCAGCAGCCCGGACGGGACAGGGGGCAATCAGCCCCAGCATTTT. This gives the protein CASSPDGTGGNQPQHF.

The chain is built from TRBV2 and TRBJ1-3; the D is unclear. Trimming shortened V by 8 bases and J by 0 bases, and 11 bases separated the two germline ends. Germline assignment: CDR1 SNHLY and CDR2 FYNNEI. The CDR3 sequence is 14 residues long. CDR3 region: CASSRGYSGNTIYF. CDR3 in DNA: TGTGCCAGCTCCAGAGGGTACTCTGGAAACACCATATATTTT.

The chain joins TRBV5-4 to TRBJ1-1, with 7 bases that match TRBD1. J gave up 5 bases and V 4 bases, and 11 bases lay outside the gene matches. CDR1 is SGHNT and CDR2 is YYREEE in the germline V gene (reference sequence). CDR3 length: 15 amino acids. CDR3 sequence (DNA): TGTGCCAGCAGCCATCGAAATCCAGGGGGAACTGAAGCTTTCTTT. Protein: CASSHRNPGGTEAFF.

V and J are TRBV10-1 and TRBJ1-3, with D unclear. The germline V and J ends were trimmed by 3 bases and 3 bases, with 9 bases remaining between them. Germline CDR1 reads WNHNN; CDR2 reads SYGVQD (reference sequence). This CDR3 has 14 residues. The CDR3 reads CASSDPQNGNTIYF. The CDR3 coding sequence is TGCGCCAGCAGTGACCCACAGAATGGAAACACCATATATTTT.

The chain joins TRBV4-1 to TRBJ1-2; no clear D gene. Deletions cut 1 base from V and 0 bases from J, with 9 bases between. Germline lookup yields CDR1 MGHRA and CDR2 YSYEKL. The CDR3 has 15 amino acids. The CDR3 nucleotides are TGCGCCAGCAGCCAAGTACAGTCTTCTAACTATGGCTACACCTTC. Amino acid sequence: CASSQVQSSNYGYTF.

The gene calls are TRBV5-4 and TRBJ2-7, with 11 bases that match TRBD2. CDR3 length equals 14 residues. The V gene end was trimmed by 1 base and the J gene end by 7 bases; junction bases not matched to a gene: 4. Per germline, CDR1 SGHNT and CDR2 YYREEE (reference sequence). The CDR3 is CASSLPSGGTEQYF. The DNA for the CDR3 is TGTGCCAGCAGCTTGCCTAGCGGGGGGACTGAGCAGTACTTC. The whole variable domain, filled in from reference TRBV5-4 and TRBJ2-7, reads ETGVTQSPTHLIKTRGQQVTLRCSSQSGHNTVSWYQQALGQGPQFIFQYYREEENGRGNFPPRFSGLQFPNYSSELNVNALELDDSALYLCASSLPSGGTEQYFGPGTRLTVT.